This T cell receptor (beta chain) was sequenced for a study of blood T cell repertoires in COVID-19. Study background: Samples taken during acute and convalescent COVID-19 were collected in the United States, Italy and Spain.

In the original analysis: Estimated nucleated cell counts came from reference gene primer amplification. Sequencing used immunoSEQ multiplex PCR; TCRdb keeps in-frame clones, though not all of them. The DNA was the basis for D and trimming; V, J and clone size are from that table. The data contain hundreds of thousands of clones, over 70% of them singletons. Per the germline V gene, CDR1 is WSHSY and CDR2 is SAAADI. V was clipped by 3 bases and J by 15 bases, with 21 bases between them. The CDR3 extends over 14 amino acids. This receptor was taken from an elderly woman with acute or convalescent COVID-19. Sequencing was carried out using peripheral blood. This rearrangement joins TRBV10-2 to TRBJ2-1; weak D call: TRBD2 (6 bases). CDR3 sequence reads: CASSEGRRAQRGFF. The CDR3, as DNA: TGCGCCAGCAGTGAAGGGAGGAGGGCCCAGAGAGGGTTCTTC.